A selection of T cell receptor beta chains follows, all from one sample in a study of shared clonotypes between healthy human individuals. Data came from immunoSEQ multiplex PCR; TCRdb stores just in-frame clones and leaves some out. The sample comprises around 2.5 million clones, 90% to 95% of which are singletons, and roughly 0.39% rests with the top ten. Sequencing was done on a sample of naive CD4+ T cells from PBMCs. The receptor set was obtained from a man younger than 35 in good health. Some clones in this sample may be carry-over from other donors' samples. Each CDR3 is given with its conserved first and last residue. D genes are given only for firm matches.

V gene: TRBV6-1; J gene: TRBJ2-2; D gene: -; CDR3 DNA: TGTGCCAGCAGTGAAGCGCTTTCCCTGGCTTCGGTAGCGAACACCGGGGAGCTGTTTTTT; CDR3 protein: CASSEALSLASVANTGELFF
V gene: TRBV28; J gene: TRBJ2-2; D gene: TRBD2; CDR3 DNA: TGTGCCAGCATCGGGACTAGCTTTACCGGGGAGCTGTTTTTT; CDR3 protein: CASIGTSFTGELFF
V gene: TRBV5-6; J gene: TRBJ2-3; D gene: -; CDR3 DNA: TGTGCCAGCAGCTTGAGGGGGATTTCGTCGGATTTT; CDR3 protein: CASSLRGISSDF
V gene: TRBV13; J gene: TRBJ2-7; D gene: TRBD2; CDR3 DNA: TGTGCCAGCAGCAGAAAGCGGGAGGCCCGGCACGAGCAGTACTTC; CDR3 protein: CASSRKREARHEQYF
V gene: TRBV2; J gene: TRBJ2-2; D gene: -; CDR3 DNA: TGTGCCAGCAGTTATAACCCCAACACCGGGGAGCTGTTTTTT; CDR3 protein: CASSYNPNTGELFF
V gene: TRBV28; J gene: TRBJ1-3; D gene: -; CDR3 DNA: TGTGCCAGCAGTTTATTTTCAGGATCGAGTGGAAACACCATATATTTT; CDR3 protein: CASSLFSGSSGNTIYF
V gene: TRBV28; J gene: TRBJ2-1; D gene: -; CDR3 DNA: TGTGCCAGCAGCCCACCGGGACGCCGTTACAATGAGCAGTTCTTC; CDR3 protein: CASSPPGRRYNEQFF
V gene: TRBV15; J gene: TRBJ2-1; D gene: TRBD1; CDR3 DNA: TGTGCCACCAGCCAAGGGGGCCACCAGCAGTTCTTC; CDR3 protein: CATSQGGHQQFF
V gene: TRBV28; J gene: TRBJ1-2; D gene: -; CDR3 DNA: TGTGCCAGCACAACTGTACAGGGTGCCGGCTACACCTTC; CDR3 protein: CASTTVQGAGYTF
V gene: TRBV11-2; J gene: TRBJ2-1; D gene: -; CDR3 DNA: TGTGCCAGCAGCTTTGCCGGAGACTACAATGAGCAGTTCTTC; CDR3 protein: CASSFAGDYNEQFF